These 21 T cell receptor beta chains came from one sample sequenced in a study of identical twins (dated by TCRdb to 2016 to 2017). The protocol used for the library was 5' RACE. Sequencing instrument: Illumina HiSeq 2000. The public reads were quality trimmed at Q25 with fastp and then assembled into clones with MiXCR by TCRdb, keeping productive beta chains. Under each unique CDR3 protein, matching rows form one entry showing the most common genes and DNA. This sample gives roughly 690,000 distinct CDR3 sequences in total; less than 7% of them show up just once. The ten most abundant clones make up under 2% of the sample. Sequencing was done on a sample of naive T cells sorted from blood. Per the publication, the cell subset or site label means: cells isolated with a human naive T-cell isolation kit. Receptor source: a man between 18 and 35 years old in good health.

In this sample, this clonotype turned up many times. The chain is built from TRBV27 and TRBJ2-1; 13 positions agree with TRBD2. The junction had 7 bases not matched to a gene; V was cut back by 3 bases and J by 8 bases. CDR3 length equals 16 residues. Germline V CDR1 and CDR2: MNHEY, SMNVEV (reference sequence). The CDR3 region is CASSFIGTSGTYEQFF. The CDR3 DNA sequence: TGTGCCAGCAGTTTTATCGGGACTAGCGGGACCTATGAGCAGTTCTTC.

The chain joins TRBV6-2 or TRBV6-3 to TRBJ1-1; 10 positions agree with TRBD1. V lost 6 bases, J lost 3 bases, and 4 bases stayed unmatched. Germline CDR1 reads MNHEY; CDR2 reads SVGEGT. The CDR3 is 14 residues long. CDR3 nucleotides: TGTGCCAGCAGCGAGGGACAGGGGTACACTGAAGCTTTCTTT. Translated: CASSEGQGYTEAFF.

This clonotype was recorded at least ten times. CDR3 DNA sequence: TGTGCCAGCAGTTTAATGGCAGGGGGCAACGCAGATACGCAGTATTTT. This sequence encodes CASSLMAGGNADTQYF. The chain joins TRBV12-3 or TRBV12-4 to TRBJ2-3, with 8 bases that match TRBD1. V shed 2 bases and J 4 bases; nucleotides not matched to a gene: 8. The CDR3 covers 16 residues.

The rearrangement joins TRBV5-6 to TRBJ2-2; 9 bases are a match to TRBD2. The CDR3 has 14 residues. Germline CDR1 and CDR2: SGHDT and YYEEEE. V shed 4 bases and J 6 bases; nucleotides not matched to a gene: 4. The DNA for the CDR3 is TGTGCCAGCAGCCCGGGCGGGGGGGCCGGGGAGCTGTTTTTT. Translated: CASSPGGGAGELFF.

This clonotype has more than one count but fewer than ten. V usage is TRBV12-3 or TRBV12-4 and J usage is TRBJ1-2; no clear D. V was clipped by 2 bases and J by 5 bases, with 9 bases between them. This CDR3 spans 13 amino acids. The CDR3 nucleotides read TGTGCCAGCAGTTTAATGGGCACATATGGCTACACCTTC. This sequence encodes CASSLMGTYGYTF.

This clonotype was seen repeatedly, ten times or more. The chain recombines TRBV20-1 with TRBJ1-5; 9 nucleotides agree with TRBD1. CDR1 is DFQATT and CDR2 is SNEGSKA in the germline V gene (reference sequence). The CDR3 contains 14 residues. Trimming took 5 bases from V and 0 from J; bases not matched to a gene: 2. CDR3 in amino acids: CSAGTGISNQPQHF. The CDR3 coding sequence is TGCAGTGCTGGGACAGGGATTAGCAATCAGCCCCAGCATTTT.

This clonotype was counted ten times or more. This chain joins TRBV5-1 and TRBJ2-1; D possibly corresponds to TRBD1 (5 bases). V lost 4 bases and J 1 base, leaving 18 bases between the germline ends. The CDR3 has 17 residues. Germline assignment: CDR1 SGHRS and CDR2 YFSETQ. This CDR3 is CASSPRSDRRSYNEQFF. In DNA, the CDR3 is TGCGCCAGCAGCCCCCGGAGTGACAGACGGTCCTACAATGAGCAGTTCTTC.

This clonotype showed up many times. The chain couples TRBV29-1 to TRBJ1-1; D is possibly TRBD1 (5 bases). V was trimmed by 6 bases and J by 3 bases, leaving 11 bases between them. Germline V gene sequence: CDR1 SQVTM, CDR2 ANQGSEA. There are 12 residues in the CDR3. CDR3 bases: TGCAGCGTCCGGAGAGGGGACACTGAAGCTTTCTTT. It codes for CSVRRGDTEAFF.

This clonotype was detected many times. V is TRBV6-2 or TRBV6-3 and J is TRBJ1-2, with 10 bases lining up with TRBD1. V lost 7 bases, J lost 3 bases, and 8 bases stayed unmatched. This CDR3 has 15 amino acids. Germline CDR1 reads MNHEY; CDR2 reads SVGEGT. CDR3 residues: CASNSRDRGDYGYTF. CDR3 coding DNA: TGTGCCAGCAACAGCCGGGACAGGGGAGACTATGGCTACACCTTC.

In this sample, this clonotype turned up a few times. The genes are TRBV4-2 and TRBJ2-1; tentative D call: TRBD2 (5 bases). Deletions cut 0 bases from V and 0 bases from J, with 9 bases between. This CDR3 is built from 16 residues. Germline V CDR1 and CDR2: LGHNA, YNFKEQ. The CDR3 sequence is CASSQEAVNSYNEQFF. DNA of the CDR3: TGTGCCAGCAGCCAAGAAGCGGTGAACTCCTACAATGAGCAGTTCTTC.

This chain's CDR3 is CASSFLALEQFF. The DNA for the CDR3 is TGTGCCAGCAGTTTCCTCGCGCTCGAGCAGTTCTTC. The chain carries TRBV12-3 or TRBV12-4 and TRBJ2-1; D remains ambiguous. The CDR3 contains 12 residues. V lost 3 bases, J lost 10 bases, and 10 bases lay in between.

This clonotype was recorded many times. The chain has TRBV27 and TRBJ2-3; the D gene is possibly TRBD2 (6 bases). Germline loops: CDR1 MNHEY, CDR2 SMNVEV (reference sequence). Trimming left V 6 bases short and J 4 bases short, with 8 bases between. The CDR3 is 12 residues long. The CDR3 nucleotides read TGTGCCAGCAGCTCGGGAGCAGATACGCAGTATTTT. As protein: CASSSGADTQYF.

This clonotype was observed at least ten times. The V call is TRBV29-1, the J call TRBJ2-5; D is perhaps TRBD1 (5 bases). CDR3 length: 12 amino acids. V dropped 4 bases and J dropped 2 bases, with 8 bases sitting between them. Germline CDR1 is SQVTM and CDR2 is ANQGSEA. CDR3 DNA sequence: TGCAGCGTTGGACAGCTACAAGAGACCCAGTACTTC. Its translation: CSVGQLQETQYF.

This clonotype occurred many times. V and J are TRBV4-1 and TRBJ2-1, with 11 bases fitting TRBD2. CDR1 is MGHRA, CDR2 YSYEKL, per germline. V shed 3 bases and J 5 bases; nucleotides not matched to a gene: 12. The CDR3 covers 18 residues. In DNA form, the CDR3 reads TGCGCCAGCAGCCAGATGGGACTAGCGGCTTCGTGGGACAATGAGCAGTTCTTC. Residues: CASSQMGLAASWDNEQFF.

This clonotype was observed a few times. The V gene is TRBV11-3, the J gene TRBJ2-3; D is unclear. The germline gives CDR1 SGHNT, CDR2 YENEEA. Trimming cost V 1 base and J 0 bases, with 8 bases left between them. The CDR3 is made up of 15 amino acids. The CDR3 is CASSLAVVSTDTQYF. Here the CDR3 DNA reads TGTGCCAGCAGCTTAGCGGTAGTTAGCACAGATACGCAGTATTTT.

In this sample, this clonotype turned up many times. CDR3 coding DNA: TGCAGCGTTGTTCGTCGGGGAAATGAGCAGTTCTTC. Amino acid sequence: CSVVRRGNEQFF. This chain uses TRBV29-1 with TRBJ2-1; a weak D match, TRBD2 (5 bases). The V gene's germline CDR1 is SQVTM and CDR2 ANQGSEA. V lost 4 bases and J 7 bases, leaving 11 bases between the germline ends. The CDR3 has 12 amino acids.

This clonotype was seen repeatedly, ten times or more. This rearrangement joins TRBV21-1 to TRBJ1-2; the table's D call, TRBD1, has no DNA check behind it. TRBV21-1 is given as a pseudogene. The CDR3 is 18 amino acids. The CDR3 reads CASSKPLVDRRKYYGYTF. The CDR3 bases are TGTGCCAGCAGCAAACCCCTCGTGGACAGGAGAAAATACTATGGCTACACCTTC.

This chain uses TRBV3-1 with TRBJ2-2; 12 bases are a match to TRBD2. Germline lookup yields CDR1 LGHDT and CDR2 YNNKEL (reference sequence). V was clipped by 1 base and J by 5 bases; unmatched bases: 5. There are 17 residues in the CDR3. The CDR3, as DNA: TGTGCCAGCAGCCAAGGACTAGCGGGAGTGGGGACCGGGGAGCTGTTTTTT. This gives the protein CASSQGLAGVGTGELFF.

A few counts support this clonotype. The V and J genes are TRBV20-1 and TRBJ2-1, with 11 bases aligning to TRBD2. CDR3 size: 14 residues. Germline V lookup: CDR1 DFQATT, CDR2 SNEGSKA (reference sequence). V was clipped by 6 bases and J by 9 bases; unmatched bases: 10. This CDR3 reads CSAEGTSGRAEQFF. CDR3 coding DNA: TGCAGTGCCGAAGGGACTAGCGGAAGGGCTGAGCAGTTCTTC.

This clonotype was recorded at least ten times. CDR3 in amino acids: CASSPDLTSREQYF. In DNA form, the CDR3 reads TGTGCCAGCAGTCCTGACCTGACTAGCAGGGAGCAGTACTTC. This chain connects TRBV28 to TRBJ2-7; 7 bases are shared with TRBD2. The junction had 11 bases not matched to a gene; V was cut back by 5 bases and J by 7 bases. The CDR3 is made up of 14 amino acids. The V gene's germline CDR1 is MDHEN and CDR2 SYDVKM.

This clonotype was counted only a few times. This sequence joins TRBV4-2 and TRBJ1-4, with no clear D. The CDR3 totals 13 residues. Trimming pared 3 bases from V and 5 bases from J, leaving 7 bases between. The germline V gene encodes CDR1 LGHNA and CDR2 YNFKEQ. CDR3 in amino acids: CASSQGFNEKLFF. DNA for the CDR3: TGTGCCAGCAGCCAGGGGTTCAATGAAAAACTGTTTTTT.